The 9 T cell receptor beta chains listed next were all sequenced from one sample in a study of identical twins. A single record per CDR3 protein comes from TCRdb applying MiXCR to the 5' RACE reads. The sample has nearly 900,000 distinct CDR3 sequences; about 12% are singletons. These data were also reused for a study on yellow fever vaccine responses in identical twins.

Input material: PBMCs. The receptor set was obtained from a woman aged 18-30 years in good health.

This clonotype appeared a few times. The chain has TRBV5-6 and TRBJ2-3, with TRBD2 matching over 11 bases. The CDR3 is made up of 15 amino acids. Germline CDR1 is SGHDT and CDR2 is YYEEEE. V was pared by 5 bases and J by 5 bases, with 7 bases of the junction left unmatched. The CDR3 spells CASSPTSGVGDTQYF. In DNA form, the CDR3 reads TGTGCCAGCAGTCCGACTAGCGGGGTTGGAGATACGCAGTATTTT.

This clonotype was observed at least ten times. V usage is TRBV20-1 and J usage is TRBJ2-1, with 7 bases identical to TRBD2. V was pared by 4 bases and J by 7 bases, with 13 bases of the junction left unmatched. The germline gives CDR1 DFQATT, CDR2 SNEGSKA (reference sequence). There are 15 residues in the CDR3. CDR3 residues: CSANQGGSSLNEQFF. CDR3 nucleotide sequence: TGCAGTGCTAACCAGGGCGGGAGTTCTTTAAATGAGCAGTTCTTC.

This clonotype was seen only a few times. The chain recombines TRBV7-8 with TRBJ1-4; TRBD1 matches at 9 bases. This CDR3 has 14 amino acids. Germline V gene sequence: CDR1 SGHVS, CDR2 FQNEAQ. J lost 7 bases, V lost 5 bases, and 5 bases had no gene match. The CDR3, as DNA: TGTGCCAGCAGCCCACAGGGGGCCTTTGAAAAACTGTTTTTT. Translation gives CASSPQGAFEKLFF. Variable domain in full (rest from reference TRBV7-8 and TRBJ1-4): GAGVSQSPRYKVAKRGQDVALRCDPISGHVSLFWYQQALGQGPEFLTYFQNEAQLDKSGLPSDRFFAERPEGSVSTLKIQRTQQEDSAVYLCASSPQGAFEKLFFGSGTQLSVL.

This CDR3 is CASSWRQSSYEQYF. CDR3 DNA: TGTGCCAGCAGTTGGCGACAGTCCTCCTACGAGCAGTACTTC. This rearrangement joins TRBV12-3 or TRBV12-4 to TRBJ2-7; a weak D match, TRBD1 (5 bases). This CDR3 is 14 amino acids long. Trimming removed 4 bases at V and 0 bases at J, with 10 bases between.

This clonotype showed up many times. V and J are TRBV10-3 and TRBJ2-3, with 11 bases aligning to TRBD1. The V segment lost 3 bases and the J segment 3 bases; nucleotides outside the gene matches: 5. CDR3 length: 16 residues. Germline V lookup: CDR1 ENHRY, CDR2 SYGVKD. CDR3 nucleotides: TGTGCCATCAGTGATAAGGACAGGGGGCTTACAGATACGCAGTATTTT. It codes for CAISDKDRGLTDTQYF.

This clonotype came up a few times. The CDR3 is CASRYNYEQYF. The CDR3 DNA is TGCGCCAGCAGGTACAACTACGAGCAGTACTTC. The rearrangement uses TRBV10-2 and TRBJ2-7; D is unclear. The germline V gene has CDR1 WSHSY and CDR2 SAAADI. This CDR3 contains 11 residues. V dropped 6 bases and J dropped 3 bases, with 6 bases sitting between them.

This clonotype turned up a few times. The chain couples TRBV5-6 to TRBJ2-1; D gene ambiguous. Trimming took off 4 bases at V and 2 bases at J, with 13 bases between the two ends. This CDR3 has 15 amino acids. CDR1 and CDR2 (germline): SGHDT, YYEEEE. CDR3 nucleotides: TGTGCCAGCAGCCCAGGTAGGGTTACCTACAATGAGCAGTTCTTC. Its translation: CASSPGRVTYNEQFF.

This clonotype was recorded many times. V gene TRBV5-1 combines with J gene TRBJ2-1, with D possibly matching TRBD2 (6 bases). Per the germline V gene, CDR1 is SGHRS and CDR2 is YFSETQ. The CDR3 runs 15 residues. Trimming took 0 bases from V and 4 from J, leaving 11 bases between them. The CDR3 DNA reads TGCGCCAGCAGCTTGGGGGGGACTCGGTACAATGAGCAGTTCTTC. It is translated as CASSLGGTRYNEQFF.

The chain joins TRBV18 to TRBJ2-1, with 13 bases aligning to TRBD2. CDR3 length: 15 amino acids. J was trimmed by 8 bases and V by 3 bases; bases with no gene match: 4. Germline assignment: CDR1 KGHSH and CDR2 LQKENI. The CDR3 loop reads CASSPGLAGTYEQFF. CDR3 in DNA: TGTGCCAGCTCACCGGGACTAGCGGGAACCTATGAGCAGTTCTTC.